The 28 T cell receptor beta chains given below trace back to one sample, sequenced in a study of T-cell memory formation after mild COVID-19. TCRdb processed the 5' RACE reads anew with MiXCR; each CDR3 protein has one entry. The table shows a few hundred thousand distinct CDR3 sequences, with approximately 24% occurring only once. Material for sequencing was PBMCs or a T cell subset sorted from them (not recorded which). The receptors originated from an adult woman who had mild COVID-19 (a few samples of this study predate the infection). Cell type and time point are not known.

This clonotype has more than one count but fewer than ten. J is TRBJ2-1 and V is TRBV3-1; the D is unclear. V shed 3 bases and J shed 3 bases, with 3 bases lying between them. The germline CDR1 and CDR2 sequences are LGHDT and YNNKEL (reference sequence). The CDR3 extends over 12 amino acids. The CDR3 is CASSQDYNEQFF. CDR3 DNA sequence: TGTGCCAGCAGCCAGGACTACAATGAGCAGTTCTTC.

The chain joins TRBV7-2 to TRBJ1-1; possible D gene TRBD1, 6 bases. V lost 6 bases and J lost 4, with 12 bases in between. The CDR3 has 13 residues. CDR1 SGHTA and CDR2 FQGNSA come from the germline V gene. CDR3 sequence reads: CASRYRETTEAFF. The CDR3 coding sequence is TGTGCCAGCAGATACAGGGAAACCACTGAAGCTTTCTTT.

There are a few counts of this clonotype. The CDR3 region is CASSYGLAQFF. The CDR3 DNA reads TGTGCCAGCAGTTACGGCCTGGCCCAGTTCTTC. The chain uses TRBV6-2 or TRBV6-3 and TRBJ2-1; D remains unclear. The CDR3 runs 11 residues. With 2 bases removed from V and 13 bases from J, the gap between germline ends came to 9 bases. The germline V gene has CDR1 MNHEY and CDR2 SVGEGT.

The chain is built from TRBV19 and TRBJ1-1; D not resolved. Germline V CDR1 and CDR2: LNHDA, SQIVND (reference sequence). This CDR3 has 16 residues. V gave up 3 bases and J gave up 0 bases, with 14 bases separating them. CDR3 amino acids: CASSIKGWSLNTEAFF. CDR3 nucleotide sequence: TGTGCCAGTAGTATTAAGGGTTGGTCCTTGAACACTGAAGCTTTCTTT.

The chain employs TRBV30 and TRBJ2-2; D is uncertain. From germline, CDR1 is GTSNPN and CDR2 SVGIG (reference sequence). V gave up 4 bases and J gave up 3 bases, with 3 bases separating them. The CDR3 contains 11 residues. The CDR3 is CAWTDTGELFF. The CDR3 DNA follows: TGTGCCTGGACAGACACCGGGGAGCTGTTTTTT.

V usage is TRBV12-3 or TRBV12-4 and J usage is TRBJ2-1; 7 nucleotides align to TRBD1. The V gene end was trimmed by 4 bases and the J gene end by 7 bases; junction bases not matched to a gene: 7. The CDR3 is 14 amino acids. CDR3: CASSSSTGINEQFF. The DNA of the CDR3 is TGTGCCAGCAGTTCCTCGACAGGGATAAATGAGCAGTTCTTC.

This clonotype was counted only a few times. The CDR3 region is CASSSDRDRSGNTIYF. The CDR3 region has the DNA TGTGCCAGCAGCTCAGATCGGGACCGCTCTGGAAACACCATATATTTT. The rearrangement uses TRBV5-4 and TRBJ1-3; possibly TRBD1 for D (5 bases). Germline V gene data show CDR1 as SGHNT and CDR2 as YYREEE (reference sequence). Trimming left V 3 bases short and J 0 bases short, with 13 bases between. The CDR3 has 16 amino acids. The full variable domain, its missing parts supplied by reference TRBV5-4 and TRBJ1-3, is ETGVTQSPTHLIKTRGQQVTLRCSSQSGHNTVSWYQQALGQGPQFIFQYYREEENGRGNFPPRFSGLQFPNYSSELNVNALELDDSALYLCASSSDRDRSGNTIYFGEGSWLTVV.

The V gene is TRBV9, the J gene TRBJ2-2; 7 nucleotides agree with TRBD2. Germline V gene lookup returns CDR1 SGDLS and CDR2 YYNGEE. Trimming cost V 0 bases and J 5 bases; bases outside gene matches: 7. The CDR3 covers 16 residues. CDR3 DNA: TGTGCCAGCAGCGTAGAGGTACTAGCGAGGACCGGGGAGCTGTTTTTT. This gives the protein CASSVEVLARTGELFF.

This clonotype was recorded a few times. The V gene is TRBV12-3 or TRBV12-4, the J gene TRBJ1-5, with 7 nucleotides matching TRBD1. The CDR3 consists of 16 residues. J lost 1 base, V lost 4 bases, and 7 bases had no gene match. CDR3 coding DNA: TGTGCCAGCAGTTCCTCACAGGGGAAGAGCAATCAGCCCCAGCATTTT. Its protein product is CASSSSQGKSNQPQHF.

The V and J genes are TRBV19 and TRBJ2-7; D uncertain. Germline values: CDR1 LNHDA, CDR2 SQIVND (reference sequence). The CDR3 has 13 amino acids. Trimming took off 3 bases at V and 4 bases at J, with 10 bases between the two ends. The CDR3 nucleotides are TGTGCCAGTAGTATCCGGACGGAGTACGAGCAGTACTTC. It is translated as CASSIRTEYEQYF.

This clonotype came up a few times. The rearrangement links TRBV5-1 to TRBJ2-2; D tentatively fits TRBD1 or TRBD2 (5 bases each). In germline, CDR1 is SGHRS, CDR2 YFSETQ. This CDR3 comprises 19 residues. V lost 4 bases and J 4 bases, leaving 26 bases between the germline ends. The CDR3, as DNA: TGCGCCAGCAGCAGGGGAGTCGTACAGCTAGCAAAATCCACCGGGGAGCTGTTTTTT. It encodes CASSRGVVQLAKSTGELFF.

This clonotype was detected only a few times. The rearrangement joins TRBV29-1 to TRBJ1-5; a weak D match, TRBD1 (5 bases). Germline CDR1 and CDR2: SQVTM and ANQGSEA. Trimming stripped 4 bases from V and 0 bases from J, with 7 bases between. The CDR3 extends over 13 amino acids. For the CDR3, the DNA is TGCAGCGTTGCAGGGAATAGCAATCAGCCCCAGCATTTT. Translating gives CSVAGNSNQPQHF.

V is TRBV12-3 or TRBV12-4 and J is TRBJ1-2; TRBD1 matches at 10 bases. The CDR3 runs to 14 residues. J lost 6 bases, V lost 5 bases, and 6 bases had no gene match. The CDR3 coding sequence is TGTGCCAGCAGTCGACGACAGGGGGCGGATGGCTACACCTTC. Translated: CASSRRQGADGYTF.

This rearrangement joins TRBV12-5 to TRBJ1-2; 8 nucleotides agree with TRBD1. CDR3 length: 14 residues. From germline, CDR1 is LGHNT and CDR2 FRNRAP. The V and J ends lost 5 bases and 2 bases, in that order; junction bases with no gene match: 4. The CDR3 sequence is CASGPQGANYGYTF. The CDR3, as DNA: TGTGCTAGTGGTCCCCAGGGGGCCAACTATGGCTACACCTTC.

This clonotype was seen at least ten times. J is TRBJ1-1 and V is TRBV12-3 or TRBV12-4; D may be TRBD1 (5 bases). Trimming took off 1 base at V and 5 bases at J, with 8 bases between the two ends. This CDR3 region has 13 residues. This CDR3 reads CASSLGGVTEAFF. The CDR3 region has the DNA TGTGCCAGCAGTTTAGGAGGGGTTACTGAAGCTTTCTTT.

This clonotype appeared a few times. J is TRBJ2-1 and V is TRBV4-1; unclear D gene. This CDR3 spans 12 amino acids. V dropped 0 bases and J dropped 10 bases, with 7 bases sitting between them. Germline lookup yields CDR1 MGHRA and CDR2 YSYEKL. This chain's CDR3 is CASSQEVGEQFF. For the CDR3, the DNA is TGCGCCAGCAGCCAAGAGGTGGGAGAGCAGTTCTTC.

This clonotype has a handful of counts. This rearrangement joins TRBV11-2 to TRBJ2-3, with TRBD2 as a possible D gene (6 bases). The germline V gene has CDR1 SGHAT and CDR2 FQNNGV. The CDR3 has 16 residues. V shed 3 bases and J shed 1 base, with 14 bases lying between them. CDR3 bases: TGTGCCAGCAGCTTGTCGCGGGGTTATGGCACAGATACGCAGTATTTT. It is translated as CASSLSRGYGTDTQYF.

This clonotype was observed a handful of times. V usage is TRBV4-1 and J usage is TRBJ1-1, with 7 bases matching TRBD1. The CDR3 extends over 13 amino acids. V was pared by 1 base and J by 9 bases, with 5 bases of the junction left unmatched. CDR1 MGHRA and CDR2 YSYEKL come from the germline V gene. CDR3 coding DNA: TGCGCCAGCAGCCAAGCGGGACAGCGGAAAGCTTTCTTT. It codes for CASSQAGQRKAFF.

This clonotype has a handful of counts. DNA for the CDR3: TGCAGTGCTAGAGATCAGGGGGGGTACACTGAAGCTTTCTTT. Translated, it gives CSARDQGGYTEAFF. The genes are TRBV20-1 and TRBJ1-1; 7 positions match TRBD1. V dropped 0 bases and J dropped 3; count of bases not matched to a gene: 4. Germline V gene sequence: CDR1 DFQATT, CDR2 SNEGSKA (reference sequence). The CDR3 is made up of 14 amino acids.

The V call is TRBV2, the J call TRBJ2-4; 10 nucleotides align to TRBD2. The V gene's germline CDR1 is SNHLY and CDR2 FYNNEI. Losses at the gene ends were 8 bases for V and 8 bases for J; bases not matched to a gene: 12. There are 15 residues in the CDR3. This chain's CDR3 is CASGISEAGGDIQYF. The CDR3 coding sequence is TGTGCCAGCGGGATCTCTGAAGCGGGAGGGGACATTCAGTACTTC. Drawing the rest from reference TRBV2 and TRBJ2-4, the complete variable domain is EPEVTQTPSHQVTQMGQEVILRCVPISNHLYFYWYRQILGQKVEFLVSFYNNEISEKSEIFDDQFSVERPDGSNFTLKIRSTKLEDSAMYFCASGISEAGGDIQYFGAGTRLSVL.

This clonotype appeared a few times. The chain couples TRBV7-3 to TRBJ2-3; D possibly matches TRBD1 or TRBD2 (5 bases each). The CDR3 runs 16 residues. Between the trimmed V and J ends, which lost 5 bases and 0 bases, there was a span of 15 bases. Germline CDR1 is SGHTA and CDR2 is FQGTGA. The CDR3 spells CASSPGTVASTDTQYF. In nucleotides, the CDR3 is TGTGCCAGCAGCCCGGGGACCGTGGCTAGCACAGATACGCAGTATTTT.

The chain has TRBV15 and TRBJ1-4, with D hard to call. The V and J ends lost 1 base and 8 bases respectively, with 14 bases between them. This CDR3 has 15 amino acids. Looked up from germline, CDR1 is LNHNV and CDR2 is YYDKDF (reference sequence). The CDR3 here is CATSRVGPSGEKLFF. CDR3 DNA: TGTGCCACCAGCAGAGTGGGCCCGTCTGGGGAAAAACTGTTTTTT.

This clonotype was observed a few times. The chain is built from TRBV27 and TRBJ2-7; D is uncertain. The CDR3 has 13 amino acids. Germline V gene sequence: CDR1 MNHEY, CDR2 SMNVEV (reference sequence). Trimming removed 0 bases at V and 4 bases at J, with 7 bases between. CDR3 bases: TGTGCCAGCAGTTTATCCCGAAGATACGAGCAGTACTTC. Encoded protein: CASSLSRRYEQYF.

This clonotype was counted between two and nine times. V gene TRBV12-3 or TRBV12-4 combines with J gene TRBJ1-6; TRBD1 matches 7 bases. This CDR3 is 14 amino acids long. V trimming: 5 bases; J trimming: 6 bases; junction bases outside the gene matches: 4. The CDR3 region has the DNA TGTGCCAGCAGTCCCGGGACAGCTAATTCACCCCTCCACTTT. Protein product: CASSPGTANSPLHF.

The gene calls are TRBV29-1 and TRBJ2-3; 9 nucleotides agree with TRBD1. Germline CDR1 SQVTM, CDR2 ANQGSEA. The length of the CDR3 is 12 residues. The chain's CDR3 is CSGTGGADTQYF. The CDR3 nucleotides read TGCAGTGGTACAGGGGGCGCGGATACGCAGTATTTT.

The chain has TRBV5-1 and TRBJ2-7, with a tentative D call TRBD1 (6 bases). With 1 base removed from V and 5 bases from J, the gap between germline ends came to 13 bases. The CDR3 length is 14 residues. Germline V lookup: CDR1 SGHRS, CDR2 YFSETQ. The CDR3 region has the DNA TGCGCCAGCAGCTTGAACAGGGCGAGCGACGAGCAGTACTTC. Residues: CASSLNRASDEQYF.

The table lists this clonotype with a few counts. The CDR3 sequence: CASSWGGTGRTEAFF. CDR3 bases: TGTGCCAGCAGTTGGGGGGGGACAGGGAGGACTGAAGCTTTCTTT. This chain joins TRBV12-3 or TRBV12-4 and TRBJ1-1, with 9 bases fitting TRBD1. This CDR3 comprises 15 residues. Germline trimming cut 4 bases from V and 5 bases from J; bases unmatched to any gene: 8.

The chain links TRBV5-1 to TRBJ2-1; 8 bases align to TRBD1. The CDR3 consists of 16 residues. The V gene's germline CDR1 is SGHRS and CDR2 YFSETQ. With 2 bases clipped from V and 13 bases from J, the junction kept 17 bases outside the gene matches. The chain's CDR3 is CASSFGSPGTGSGQFF. In DNA form, the CDR3 reads TGCGCCAGCAGCTTCGGAAGTCCCGGGACAGGTTCGGGCCAGTTCTTC.